These T cell receptor beta chains were read from a single sample in a study of T cells in Graves' hyperthyroidism and ophthalmopathy. TCRdb analysed the multiplex PCR reads with MiXCR anew, one entry per CDR3 protein. There are 470,000 or so distinct CDR3 sequences in the sample; more than 20% occur only once, and roughly 29% lies in the top ten. The specimen sequenced was blood. Receptors originate from a man between 18 and 35 years old with Graves' hyperthyroidism. The CDR3 runs from the conserved cysteine through the conserved F or W. A D gene is named only where the DNA matches it firmly. The size of a clone is reported for some rows only, either as once, few or many, or as a class for expanded clones.

TRBV11-1	.	TRBD1	TRBJ2-4	TGTGCCAGCAGCCACTGGGGACAGGGATCGTGGAGCATTCAGTACTTC	CASSHWGQGSWSIQYF
TRBV18	few	TRBD1	TRBJ1-1	TGTGCCAGCTCAAACAGGGGGAGGAACACTGAAGCTTTCTTT	CASSNRGRNTEAFF
TRBV27	many	.	TRBJ1-5	TGTGCCAGCAGTTTATCGTACAATCAGCCCCAGCATTTT	CASSLSYNQPQHF
TRBV5-1	many	.	TRBJ1-1	TGCGCCAGCAGCTTGGAGGGAGGGGAACTTGAAGCTTTCTTT	CASSLEGGELEAFF
TRBV11-1	.	.	TRBJ2-1	TGTGCCAGCAGCTTAGGCCGAGCGAGCTACAATGAGCAGTTCTTC	CASSLGRASYNEQFF
TRBV6-5	.	TRBD2	TRBJ2-5	TGTGCCAGCAGTTACGACTCGAGCGGGGGGGAGACCCAGTACTTC	CASSYDSSGGETQYF
TRBV12-3/TRBV12-4	many	TRBD1	TRBJ2-2	TGTGCCAGCAGTCCAGGGGGCGCCGGGCAGAGGGAGCTGTTTTTT	CASSPGGAGQRELFF
TRBV24-1	many	.	TRBJ1-2	TGTGCCACCAGTGACCCTCGGGACCCTATGGTCGATGGCTACACCTTC	CATSDPRDPMVDGYTF
TRBV11-2	few	.	TRBJ1-6	TGTGCCAGCAGCTTATTAAAGATGAGCTCCTATAATCCACCCCTCCACTTT	CASSLLKMSSYNPPLHF
TRBV3-1	few	TRBD2	TRBJ2-2	TGTGCCAGCAGCCCCCCCCGGGGGGACCACACCGGGGAGCTGTTTTTT	CASSPPRGDHTGELFF
TRBV4-1	.	.	TRBJ1-2	TGCGCCAGCAGCCAAGTCGTGGGAATCTATGGCTACACCTTC	CASSQVVGIYGYTF
TRBV6-5	few	.	TRBJ1-5	TGTGCCAGCAGTTACGCTCCGGCCCTTAGCAATCAGCCCCAGCATTTT	CASSYAPALSNQPQHF
TRBV7-9	many	.	TRBJ1-1	TGTGCCAGCAACCCAGGGGACACTGAAGCTTTCTTT	CASNPGDTEAFF
TRBV12-3/TRBV12-4	many	TRBD1	TRBJ1-2	TGTGCCAGCAGTCCCCTTACAGGGGCCGAGGGGTATGGCTACACCTTC	CASSPLTGAEGYGYTF
TRBV27	.	.	TRBJ2-5	TGTGCCAGCAGTTTTTTGGGGGGCGCAGAGACGGAGTACTTC	CASSFLGGAETEYF
TRBV3-1	few	.	TRBJ1-1	TGTGCCAGCAGCCAAGATGGAGGAGGAGACACTGAAGCTTTCTTT	CASSQDGGGDTEAFF
TRBV6-1	many	.	TRBJ2-7	TGTGCCTCGGGGGGCGGCTCCTACGAGCAGTACTTC	CASGGGSYEQYF
TRBV25-1	.	.	TRBJ2-7	TGTGCCAGCAGTGAACCTGGGACAGTCAGGGGGGATGAGCAGTACTTC	CASSEPGTVRGDEQYF
TRBV20-1	many	TRBD1	TRBJ2-5	TGCAGTGCACTCCCCGGGACAGGGGGCTCGGAGACCCAGTACTTC	CSALPGTGGSETQYF
TRBV28	many	.	TRBJ2-2	TGTGCCAGCAGTTCGGGGGCGCGGGACACCGGGGAGCTGTTTTTT	CASSSGARDTGELFF
TRBV3-1	few	.	TRBJ1-1	TGTGCCAGCAGCCAAGAAGGGACTCGTATCGGCACTGAAGCTTTCTTT	CASSQEGTRIGTEAFF
TRBV28	few	TRBD1	TRBJ2-5	TGTGCCAGCAGTCCGCCTTGGACAGGGTGGAAAGAGACCCAGTACTTC	CASSPPWTGWKETQYF
TRBV11-1	many	.	TRBJ2-5	TGTGCCAGCAGCTTTTATGGCACCCCCCAAGAGACCCAGTACTTC	CASSFYGTPQETQYF
TRBV12-3/TRBV12-4	.	TRBD1	TRBJ1-5	TGTGCCAGCAGTTCGACAGGGGCCTTCTCTCCCTATAGCAATCAGCCCCAGCATTTT	CASSSTGAFSPYSNQPQHF
TRBV12-3/TRBV12-4	many	TRBD1	TRBJ1-1	TGTGCCAGCAGCCCCTACAGGGGGCAGACTGAAGCTTTCTTT	CASSPYRGQTEAFF
TRBV7-9	.	TRBD1	TRBJ2-7	TGTGCCAGCGGCTGGGGGACAGGGGGCTCCTACGAGCAGTACTTC	CASGWGTGGSYEQYF
TRBV28	many	TRBD2	TRBJ2-7	TGTGCCAGCAGTTTAGGGAGGGCGGACGAGCAGTACTTC	CASSLGRADEQYF
TRBV27	many	TRBD1	TRBJ1-2	TGTGCCAGCGGGGGAGGGGGCCTCTATGGCTACACCTTC	CASGGGGLYGYTF
TRBV12-5	.	TRBD1	TRBJ1-3	TGTGCTAGTGAACCATCCGGGACAGGGGTTCCTTCTGGAAACACCATATATTTT	CASEPSGTGVPSGNTIYF
TRBV15	.	.	TRBJ2-2	TGTGCCACCAGCAGAGCCCGAGGGGGCGGGGAGCTGTTTTTT	CATSRARGGGELFF
TRBV5-1	many	TRBD1	TRBJ1-2	TGCGCCAGCAGAAGCGGGGACAGGGGGCGCATGGACTATGGCTACACCTTC	CASRSGDRGRMDYGYTF
TRBV11-2	.	.	TRBJ2-7	TGTGCCAGCGGGGGAGGACAGAGAGGGGACGAGCAGTACTTC	CASGGGQRGDEQYF
TRBV27	many	.	TRBJ2-7	TGTGCCAGCAGTTATCGATACTCCTACGAGCAGTACTTC	CASSYRYSYEQYF
TRBV30	.	TRBD2	TRBJ2-2	TGTGCCTGGAGTGTACTAGCGGGAGTACTCACCGGGGAGCTGTTTTTT	CAWSVLAGVLTGELFF
TRBV12-3/TRBV12-4	many	.	TRBJ1-5	TGTGCCAGCAATCGCCACAATCAGCCCCAGCATTTT	CASNRHNQPQHF
TRBV6-2/TRBV6-3	.	.	TRBJ2-2	TGTGCCAGCAGAAGGGGACACGACACCGGGGAGCTGTTTTTT	CASRRGHDTGELFF
TRBV30	many	.	TRBJ2-5	TGTGCCTGGAGTCCGCTGAGGGAGACCCAGTACTTC	CAWSPLRETQYF
TRBV7-3	.	.	TRBJ2-2	TGTGCCAGCAGCCCAACGGGGGTGGACGGGCTGTTTTTT	CASSPTGVDGLFF
TRBV19	few	TRBD1	TRBJ1-5	TGTGCCAGTAGTCTGGGACAGGGGGGCCATCAGCCCCAGCATTTT	CASSLGQGGHQPQHF
TRBV9	.	.	TRBJ2-6	TGTGCCAGCAGCGTAAGGGACACCCTCCCCTCTGGGGCCAACGTCCTGACTTTC	CASSVRDTLPSGANVLTF
TRBV7-2	many	.	TRBJ1-3	TGTGCCAGCAGCCGACCCGGACGGGCTGGAAACACCATATATTTT	CASSRPGRAGNTIYF
TRBV11-3	many	.	TRBJ2-7	TGTGCCAGCAGCTTTGAGGGGGGGGCCTACGAGCAGTACTTC	CASSFEGGAYEQYF
TRBV2	many	.	TRBJ1-2	TGTGCGAGGAGCAGCCGCTATGGCTACACCTTC	CARSSRYGYTF
TRBV27	once	.	TRBJ1-1	TGTGCCAGCAGCCTAGGTCCCAGAAGAGGAAGAACTGAAGCTTTCTTT	CASSLGPRRGRTEAFF
TRBV24-1	many	.	TRBJ1-2	TGTGCCACCAGTGATATCAGCAACTCCGACTATGGCTACACCTTC	CATSDISNSDYGYTF
TRBV5-1	many	TRBD1	TRBJ1-1	TGCGCCGGCAGCTTGTACGGACAGGGGGCTGAAGCTTTCTTT	CAGSLYGQGAEAFF
TRBV6-1	.	.	TRBJ1-1	TGTGCCAGCAGTGAATCAGCCTTTGGGACTGAAGCTTTCTTT	CASSESAFGTEAFF
TRBV6-5	many	TRBD1	TRBJ1-5	TGTGCCAGCAGTTCATGGACAGGTGGGGTTAGTAATCAGCCCCAGCATTTT	CASSSWTGGVSNQPQHF
TRBV6-5	many	.	TRBJ2-4	TGTGCCAGCAGTTACCTGGGCCTGGGGGCCATTCAGTACTTC	CASSYLGLGAIQYF
TRBV5-1	many	.	TRBJ2-5	TGCGCCAGCAGCTTTACGACAGGAGCCCCTCTCGTCGAGACCCAGTACTTC	CASSFTTGAPLVETQYF
TRBV28	many	TRBD1	TRBJ2-7	TGTGCCAGCAGATTGACAGGGGCCAACGAGCAGTACTTC	CASRLTGANEQYF
TRBV12-3/TRBV12-4	.	TRBD1	TRBJ1-2	TGTGCCAGCAGCTATACGGACAGGGGGCAGGACAGCTTC	CASSYTDRGQDSF
TRBV30	many	.	TRBJ1-1	TGTGCCTGGAGTGTGGGGGGGCAGCTGATAGCTTTCTTT	CAWSVGGQLIAFF
TRBV24-1	many	.	TRBJ2-4	TGTGCCACCGGAACCGCGGACATTCAGTACTTC	CATGTADIQYF
TRBV11-2	many	TRBD1	TRBJ1-5	TGTGCCAGCAGCGTACGGACAGGGTGGGGACAGCCCCAGCATTTT	CASSVRTGWGQPQHF
TRBV4-1	many	.	TRBJ2-5	TGCGCCAGCAGCCAAGATCTCCTCCGAGAAACCTACTTC	CASSQDLLRETYF
TRBV6-9	many	TRBD1	TRBJ1-5	TGTGCCAGCAGTTATTCTAGAAGACAGGGCCGCAATCAGCCCCAGCATTTT	CASSYSRRQGRNQPQHF
TRBV6-2/TRBV6-3	few	TRBD2	TRBJ2-4	TGTGCCAGCAGTGGACTAGCCAAAAACATTAAGTACTTC	CASSGLAKNIKYF